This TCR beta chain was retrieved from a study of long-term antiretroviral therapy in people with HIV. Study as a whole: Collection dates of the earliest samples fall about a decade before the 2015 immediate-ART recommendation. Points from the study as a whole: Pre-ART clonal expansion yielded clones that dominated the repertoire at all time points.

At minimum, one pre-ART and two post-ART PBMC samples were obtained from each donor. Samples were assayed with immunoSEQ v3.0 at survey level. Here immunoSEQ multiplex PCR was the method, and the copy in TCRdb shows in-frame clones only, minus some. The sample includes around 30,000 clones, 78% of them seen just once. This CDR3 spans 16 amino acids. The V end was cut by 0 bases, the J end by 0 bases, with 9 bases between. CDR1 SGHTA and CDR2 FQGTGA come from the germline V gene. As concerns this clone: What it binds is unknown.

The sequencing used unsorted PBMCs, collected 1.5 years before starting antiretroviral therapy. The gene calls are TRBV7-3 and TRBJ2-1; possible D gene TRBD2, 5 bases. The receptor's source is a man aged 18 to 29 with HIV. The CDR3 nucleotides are TGTGCCAGCAGCTTAACTCCTGGGAGCTCCTACAATGAGCAGTTCTTC. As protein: CASSLTPGSSYNEQFF. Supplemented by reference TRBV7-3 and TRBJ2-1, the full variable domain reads GAGVSQTPSNKVTEKGKYVELRCDPISGHTALYWYRQSLGQGPEFLIYFQGTGAADDSGLPNDRFFAVRPEGSVSTLKIQRTERGDSAVYLCASSLTPGSSYNEQFFGPGTRLTVL.